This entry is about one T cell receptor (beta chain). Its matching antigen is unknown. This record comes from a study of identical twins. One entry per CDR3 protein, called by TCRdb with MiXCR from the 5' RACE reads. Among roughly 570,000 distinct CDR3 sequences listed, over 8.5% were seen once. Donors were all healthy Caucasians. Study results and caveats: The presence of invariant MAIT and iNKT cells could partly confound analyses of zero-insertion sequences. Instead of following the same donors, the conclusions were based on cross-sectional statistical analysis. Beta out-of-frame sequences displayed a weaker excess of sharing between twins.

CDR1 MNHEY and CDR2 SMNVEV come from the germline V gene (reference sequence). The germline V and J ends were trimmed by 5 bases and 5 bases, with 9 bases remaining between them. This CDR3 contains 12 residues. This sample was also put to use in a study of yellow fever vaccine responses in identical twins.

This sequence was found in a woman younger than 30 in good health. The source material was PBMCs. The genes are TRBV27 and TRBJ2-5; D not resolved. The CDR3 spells CASSLNFETQYF. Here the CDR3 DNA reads TGTGCCAGCAGTCTAAACTTTGAGACCCAGTACTTC.